This is a list of T cell receptor beta chains from one sample in a study of T-cell memory formation after mild COVID-19. From the 5' RACE reads, TCRdb called clonotypes with MiXCR, one entry per CDR3 protein. Altogether fewer than 500,000 distinct CDR3 sequences are present, nearly 25% being singletons, with the ten largest covering around 12%. Sequenced: PBMCs or a T cell subset sorted from them (not recorded which). The receptors originated from an adult woman who had mild COVID-19 (a few samples of this study predate the infection). Cell type and time point are not known. Each CDR3 is given with its conserved first and last residue. The order of the fields is D gene, J gene, V gene, clone size, CDR3 DNA, CDR3 protein. D genes are given only for firm matches. The size of a clone is reported for some rows only, either as once, few or many, or as a class for expanded clones.

>TRBD2|TRBJ2-1|TRBV25-1|NA
TGTGCCAGCAGTTTAGCGGGGACCCTCCATGAGCAGTTCTTC
CASSLAGTLHEQFF
>NA|TRBJ1-1|TRBV12-3/TRBV12-4|NA
TGTGCCAGCAGTTGGGACACGAGCACTGAAGCTTTCTTT
CASSWDTSTEAFF
>TRBD1|TRBJ2-7|TRBV7-2|NA
TGTGCCAGCAGCCCAAATCGGGACAGCACTTACGAGCAGTACTTC
CASSPNRDSTYEQYF
>NA|TRBJ2-6|TRBV24-1|once
TGTGCCACCAGTGATCCGGGGTTCTCTGGGGCCAACGTCCTGACTTTC
CATSDPGFSGANVLTF
>TRBD2|TRBJ2-5|TRBV7-6|few
TGTGCCAGCACACTAGGGGGGCGGCCGCGGGAGGTGGAGGAGACCCAGTACTTC
CASTLGGRPREVEETQYF
>NA|TRBJ2-7|TRBV29-1|NA
TGCAGCGTTGAAGTCCCGGGCCATCCCTACGAGCAGTACTTC
CSVEVPGHPYEQYF
>TRBD2|TRBJ2-2|TRBV9|few
TGTGCCAGCAGCGTAGGCCCTAGCGGGAGAAGTCGTACCGGGGAGCTGTTTTTT
CASSVGPSGRSRTGELFF
>NA|TRBJ1-1|TRBV5-1|few
TGCGCCAGCAGCTTGGAAGGTAGGGACACTGAAGCTTTCTTT
CASSLEGRDTEAFF
>TRBD2|TRBJ2-2|TRBV5-1|NA
TGCGCCAGCAGCTGGGGGGACTACTTGAACACCGGGGAGCTGTTTTTT
CASSWGDYLNTGELFF
>TRBD1|TRBJ1-5|TRBV6-2/TRBV6-3|NA
TGTGCCAGCAGTTACCTGACAGGGGTTCCGCAGCCCCAGCATTTT
CASSYLTGVPQPQHF
>NA|TRBJ1-5|TRBV20-1|NA
TGCAGTGCAAAGATGGGGGGAACTTCAAATCAGCCCCAGCATTTT
CSAKMGGTSNQPQHF
>NA|TRBJ2-7|TRBV20-1|NA
TGCAGTGCCCACTCCGGACTGGCGGCCAGCGAGCAGTACTTC
CSAHSGLAASEQYF
>NA|TRBJ1-2|TRBV5-6|few
TGTGCCAGCAGCACCCTACGGGTCGAGTCGGTCTATGGCTACACCTTC
CASSTLRVESVYGYTF
>TRBD1|TRBJ2-7|TRBV20-1|NA
TGCAGTGCTAGCCCTCCCGGGACAGGCTCCTACGAGCAGTACTTC
CSASPPGTGSYEQYF
>NA|TRBJ2-2|TRBV5-1|many
TGTGCCAGCAGTAGAGGGAACACCGGGGAGCTGTTTTTT
CASSRGNTGELFF
>TRBD1|TRBJ1-2|TRBV5-1|NA
TGCGCCAGCAGCGGGGGGACAGGGGAAGGCTACACCTTC
CASSGGTGEGYTF
>TRBD1|TRBJ2-1|TRBV5-1|NA
TGCGCCAGCAGCCCGGGACAGATTGACCGTGACAATGAGCAGTTCTTC
CASSPGQIDRDNEQFF
>NA|TRBJ2-2|TRBV4-1|NA
TGCGCCAGCAGCCATCCCGGGACCACGGCCACCGGGGAGCTGTTTTTT
CASSHPGTTATGELFF
>NA|TRBJ2-2|TRBV5-6|NA
TGTGCCAGCAGCTTGGTGCAGTCCCCCGGGGAGCTGTTTTTT
CASSLVQSPGELFF
>NA|TRBJ2-2|TRBV9|few
TGTGCCAGCAGCGTAGGGGCGAACACCGGGGAGCTGTTTTTT
CASSVGANTGELFF
>TRBD2|TRBJ2-2|TRBV5-1|few
TGCGCCAGCAGCTTCTTAGCGGGAGGGCTCGACACCGGGGAGCTGTTTTTT
CASSFLAGGLDTGELFF
>NA|TRBJ2-7|TRBV7-4|NA
TGTGCCAGCAGCCTAAGCCGCGGGGCGGGGACCTCCTACGAGCAGTACTTC
CASSLSRGAGTSYEQYF
>NA|TRBJ2-7|TRBV4-2|NA
TGTGCCAGCAGCCAAGATCGTCAGAGAACCTACGAGCAGTACTTC
CASSQDRQRTYEQYF
>TRBD1|TRBJ2-3|TRBV18|NA
TGTGCCAGCTCACGCGAAACGCAGGGGGCAGATACGCAGTATTTT
CASSRETQGADTQYF
>NA|TRBJ2-5|TRBV5-1|NA
TGCGCCAGCAGCGGGGGACCGGCGGGGGAGACCCAGTACTTC
CASSGGPAGETQYF
>NA|TRBJ1-2|TRBV12-3/TRBV12-4|few
TGTGCCAGCAGTTTCAGGGGTGGCGGCTATGGCTACACCTTC
CASSFRGGGYGYTF
>NA|TRBJ2-7|TRBV12-3/TRBV12-4|NA
TGTGCCAGCAGTAGGACAGCCCACGAGCAGTACTTC
CASSRTAHEQYF
>NA|TRBJ2-7|TRBV12-3/TRBV12-4|few
TGTGCCAGCAGTTTAGGGTTTGGCACCCGATACGAGCAGTACTTC
CASSLGFGTRYEQYF
>NA|TRBJ2-7|TRBV7-2|NA
TGTGCCAGCAGCGCGAGGGTTTTGTCTGGCGAGCAGTACTTC
CASSARVLSGEQYF
>TRBD2|TRBJ2-3|TRBV5-1|few
TGCGCCAGCAGCTTGGGCGGTCTAGCGGGAGGGGCCCCGGATACGCAGTATTTT
CASSLGGLAGGAPDTQYF
>TRBD2|TRBJ2-1|TRBV4-2|NA
TGTGCCAGCAGCCAAGGGTCCGCTACTAGCGGGAGTTCTACTGAGCAGTTCTTC
CASSQGSATSGSSTEQFF
>NA|TRBJ2-3|TRBV7-2|few
TGTGCCAGCAGCTTACGGCGGGTAGATACGCAGTATTTT
CASSLRRVDTQYF
>NA|TRBJ2-3|TRBV7-9|many
TGTGCCAGCAGCGGCGGGACTAGCACAGATACGCAGTATTTT
CASSGGTSTDTQYF
>NA|TRBJ2-7|TRBV7-9|NA
TGTGCCAGCAGCTCCCCCTCCGGGACCGTCTACGAGCAGTACTTC
CASSSPSGTVYEQYF
>NA|TRBJ2-5|TRBV2|NA
TGTGCCAGCAGTGCCCAGGGGATTAGGGAGACCCAGTACTTC
CASSAQGIRETQYF
>NA|TRBJ2-2|TRBV7-8|NA
TGTGCCAGCAGCGTCGCAAGGAGTGGTCCCACCGGGGAGCTGTTTTTT
CASSVARSGPTGELFF
>NA|TRBJ2-1|TRBV5-1|few
TGCGCCAGCAGCTTGGGCGGACCTAACAATGAGCAGTTCTTC
CASSLGGPNNEQFF
>TRBD2|TRBJ2-3|TRBV9|NA
TGTGCCAGCAGCGTCTCAAAGACCCCCTGGACTAGCGGGAACACAGATACGCAGTATTTT
CASSVSKTPWTSGNTDTQYF
>TRBD2|TRBJ2-7|TRBV7-9|NA
TGTGCCAGCAGCTTAGTATCTAGCGGGAGAGGCGAGCAGTACTTC
CASSLVSSGRGEQYF
>NA|TRBJ1-1|TRBV5-1|NA
TGCGCCAGCAGCTTGGCCGGGGGAGTCACTGAAGCTTTCTTT
CASSLAGGVTEAFF
>TRBD2|TRBJ2-1|TRBV20-1|NA
TGCAGTGCTAAAACCGGGACTAGCGGGAGAGGTGAGCAGTTCTTC
CSAKTGTSGRGEQFF
>TRBD2|TRBJ2-7|TRBV28|NA
TGTGCCAGCAGCGGGACTAGCGGGAACTACGAGCAGTACTTC
CASSGTSGNYEQYF
>TRBD2|TRBJ2-3|TRBV10-3|few
TGTGCCATCAGTGGGGGACTAGTTGACACAGATACGCAGTATTTT
CAISGGLVDTDTQYF
>NA|TRBJ1-4|TRBV7-6|NA
TGTGCCAGCAGCTTATGGCGGGGAAAACTGTTTTTT
CASSLWRGKLFF
>NA|TRBJ2-1|TRBV12-3/TRBV12-4|NA
TGTGCCAGCAGCCCAGGAGGGGCGCTAGATAACAATGAGCAGTTCTTC
CASSPGGALDNNEQFF
>TRBD1|TRBJ1-6|TRBV12-3/TRBV12-4|few
TGTGCCAGCAGTTCATCGGGACAGTTGGGATCACCCCTCCACTTT
CASSSSGQLGSPLHF
>TRBD2|TRBJ2-7|TRBV9|NA
TGTGCCAGCAGCGTAGAACTAGCGGGGCTATCATCTTCCTACGAGCAGTACTTC
CASSVELAGLSSSYEQYF
>NA|TRBJ2-2|TRBV7-8|NA
TGTGCCAGCAGGTTACAGGGTGGGCTCACCGGGGAGCTGTTTTTT
CASRLQGGLTGELFF
>TRBD1|TRBJ2-7|TRBV6-2/TRBV6-3|NA
TGTGCCAGCAGTTTTCGACAGGGCAATTACGAGCAGTACTTC
CASSFRQGNYEQYF
>TRBD1|TRBJ1-1|TRBV12-3/TRBV12-4|few
TGTGCCAGCAGTTTAGCGAGAGGGACAGATCAAGCTTTCTTT
CASSLARGTDQAFF
>NA|TRBJ2-3|TRBV4-2|many
TGTGCCAGCAGCCAAGCAGGGTATAGCACAGATACGCAGTATTTT
CASSQAGYSTDTQYF
>TRBD1|TRBJ1-5|TRBV2|NA
TGTGCCAGCAGCTTCGGACAGGGGAGGGGTCAGCCCCAGCATTTT
CASSFGQGRGQPQHF
>TRBD1|TRBJ2-1|TRBV4-2|NA
TGTGCCAGCAGCCTGGGACAGGGGCTGAACAATGAGCAGTTCTTC
CASSLGQGLNNEQFF
>NA|TRBJ1-4|TRBV20-1|NA
TGCAGTGCTAGAACCGGGATCTCGGAAAAACTGTTTTTT
CSARTGISEKLFF
>NA|TRBJ2-7|TRBV5-5|NA
TGTGCCAGCAGCTTGGCAGGGTTCGGCGAGCAGTACTTC
CASSLAGFGEQYF
>NA|TRBJ2-1|TRBV12-3/TRBV12-4|few
TGTGCCAGCGTGGGGAGCTCCTACAATGAGCAGTTCTTC
CASVGSSYNEQFF